This TCR delta chain was recovered during a study of γδ T cells in repeated Plasmodium falciparum infection. This CDR3 has 21 amino acids. The germline CDR1 and CDR2 sequences are TSWWSYY and QGS. Flow sorting of PBMC yielded separate Vgamma9/Vdelta2+ and Vdelta2-negative gammadelta T cell populations for bulk repertoire analysis. The table lists this clone with a few counts. A read error is likely here: a far larger clone is one base away. This same CDR3 is encoded by further DNA sequences in the sample. With CATT, TCRdb re-called clones from the multiplex PCR reads. The table has over 45,000 delta-chain clones, about 1.5% seen once.

The J segment was not called; the V segment is TRDV1; TRDD3 is the table's D call, not checked against the DNA. This sequence originates from a pool of human donors (malaria-infected and uninfected, not separated). The sequencing input was gamma-delta T cells from blood. As DNA, the CDR3 is TGTGCTCTTGGGGAACTTGGGGAGTACGCTGGGGGATACGCGTACACCGATAAGCTCATCTTT. Residues: CALGELGEYAGGYAYTDKLIF.